This T cell receptor beta chain was identified during a study of memory CD4+ T cells and cytomegalovirus serostatus. Study at large: This sample comes from healthy Belgian adults, fewer than ten CMV seropositive, approximately 24 seronegative.

The CDR3 is 12 amino acids. Germline CDR1 is MNHEY and CDR2 is SVGAGI. The V end was cut by 5 bases, the J end by 2 bases, with 6 bases between. Single viable CD3+CD4+CD8-CD45RO+ cells were sorted as the memory CD4+ T cells. Serum IgG to CMV pp150, pp28, p38 and p52 defined serostatus. This clone was detected only a few times. Using immunoSEQ multiplex PCR, the repertoire was profiled, and TCRdb retains in-frame clones only, with some absent. Of 35,000 to 55,000 clones in the sample, less than 85% were seen once. V is TRBV6-5 and J is TRBJ2-5; maybe TRBD1 (6 bases). The sequence derives from an adult in good health and CMV-seronegative. Sequences were obtained from memory CD4+ T cells from blood. The CDR3 here is CASSQGQETQYF. The CDR3 DNA is TGTGCCAGCAGTCAGGGGCAAGAGACCCAGTACTTC.